This T cell receptor beta chain was sequenced in a study of blood T cell repertoires in COVID-19. Looking at the study overall: The United States, Italy and Spain were the sources of the acute and convalescent COVID-19 samples. The cDNA or gDNA used as material had been derived from T cells, B-cell-depleted T cells, or PBMCs.

This CDR3 spans 15 amino acids. Germline V gene lookup returns CDR1 SGHTA and CDR2 FQGNSA. The V segment lost 8 bases and the J segment 3 bases; nucleotides outside the gene matches: 11. The sample holds one count of this clone. Per the authors' pipeline: The authors estimated nucleated cell counts from reference gene primer amplification. TCRdb's copy holds only in-frame clones and misses some; the assay was immunoSEQ multiplex PCR. The D gene and trimming were derived from the DNA, and the V and J assignments and clone size from that table. The repertoire has around 200,000 clones, approximately 87% of them found once; the top ten carry roughly 2.2%.

Input material: peripheral blood. This chain joins TRBV7-2 and TRBJ2-7; 9 nucleotides match TRBD1. The TCR originated in a woman in her forties or fifties with acute or convalescent COVID-19. CDR3 loop: CASGQGPFADYEQYF. DNA for the CDR3: TGTGCCAGCGGACAGGGGCCCTTTGCGGACTACGAGCAGTACTTC.